This TCR beta chain was identified in a study of Ad26.COV2.S vaccination and SARS-CoV-2 variants. Study context: It was the COV1001 Ad26.COV2.S trial arm that included the donor. The vaccine Ad26.COV2.S was put into the muscle once, or twice with 56 days between. Study-wide results and caveats: Ad26.COV2.S recipients had broader spike-specific TCRs (P = 0.0014).

The treatment here: some 20 received Ad26.COV2.S at low or high dose, single or two shots; 5 received placebo; per-sample allocation not given. Day 63 after the first vaccine or placebo injection was the time point for sampling. Method: immunoSEQ multiplex PCR; TCRdb's copy keeps in-frame clones and lacks some. The sample records 300,000 to 400,000 clones, 90% being singletons. Trimming cost V 4 bases and J 2 bases; bases outside gene matches: 10. The CDR3 runs to 17 residues. Germline V gives CDR1 MGHDK, CDR2 SYGVNS. Turning to this clone: Its antigen is still unknown.

Sequencing used peripheral blood, obtained in a trial of Ad26.COV2.S vaccine versus placebo. The rearrangement joins TRBV25-1 to TRBJ2-2; 7 bases are a match to TRBD1. This TCR came from a person between 18 and 65 years old who received the Ad26.COV2.S COVID-19 vaccine or a placebo. CDR3 region: CASSATSGGSNTGELFF. The DNA for the CDR3 is TGTGCCAGCAGTGCCACCTCAGGGGGATCAAACACCGGGGAGCTGTTTTTT.